This T cell receptor beta chain was profiled in a study of technical replicates of blood from a few donors. This CDR3 comprises 15 residues. V was pared by 2 bases and J by 0 bases, with 9 bases between. CDR1 is MNHEY and CDR2 is SMNVEV in the germline V gene (reference sequence). The assay was immunoSEQ multiplex PCR, and TCRdb's table has in-frame clones only and misses some. This table has some 84,000 clones, more than 85% appearing once. This chain connects TRBV27 to TRBJ2-3; D is possibly TRBD2 (5 bases). The TCR was taken from a human donor in good health. Source material: T cells isolated from PBMCs. This chain's CDR3 is CASSLISGSTDTQYF. Here the CDR3 DNA reads TGTGCCAGCAGTTTAATCAGCGGTAGCACAGATACGCAGTATTTT.